The 27 T cell receptor beta chains presented below share a single source sample, sequenced in a study of blood T cell repertoires in COVID-19. The data were produced by immunoSEQ multiplex PCR, yet TCRdb's version contains in-frame clones alone and is incomplete. The sample includes some 250,000 clones, about 88% seen only once; the top ten take around 0.91%. The sequenced sample was peripheral blood. All receptors derive from a woman between 40 and 50 years old who had recovered from COVID-19.

The chain is built from TRBV27 and TRBJ1-2, with D maybe TRBD1 (5 bases). This CDR3 spans 13 amino acids. The V and J ends lost 1 base and 5 bases respectively, with 8 bases between them. Germline V gene sequence: CDR1 MNHEY, CDR2 SMNVEV (reference sequence). The DNA of the CDR3 is TGTGCCAGCAGTTTATGGGGGGGTTATGGCTACACCTTC. Translating it yields CASSLWGGYGYTF.

This chain connects TRBV7-2 to TRBJ2-3; 10 nucleotides line up with TRBD2. The CDR3 is made up of 17 amino acids. Per germline, CDR1 SGHTA and CDR2 FQGNSA. The J segment lost 5 bases and the V segment lost 1 base, leaving 9 bases of the junction unmatched. The CDR3 nucleotides read TGTGCCAGCAGCTTAGTTCCCGCTAGCGGGAGTGTAGATACGCAGTATTTT. Translation gives CASSLVPASGSVDTQYF.

The table lists this clone with a count of one. The gene calls are TRBV7-5 and TRBJ2-3; the D call in the table, TRBD1, was not verified against the DNA. TRBV7-5 counts as a pseudogene. The CDR3 loop spans 16 amino acids. CDR3 nucleotides: TGTGCCAGAAGCTTGTCCCCCCCCAGGGGGCCAGATACGCAGTATTTT. Protein product: CARSLSPPRGPDTQYF.

V gene TRBV7-2 combines with J gene TRBJ2-3; 11 bases fit TRBD2. V was clipped by 5 bases and J by 4 bases; unmatched bases: 17. CDR1 SGHTA and CDR2 FQGNSA come from the germline V gene. This CDR3 spans 19 amino acids. CDR3 bases: TGTGCCAGCAGCCCCAGACTAGCGGGGACGGGGACGGGCCCAGATACGCAGTATTTT. Translating it yields CASSPRLAGTGTGPDTQYF.

The rearrangement uses TRBV9 and TRBJ2-1; 8 bases align to TRBD2. The V gene end was trimmed by 0 bases and the J gene end by 8 bases; junction bases not matched to a gene: 7. The germline gives CDR1 SGDLS, CDR2 YYNGEE. The CDR3 is made up of 15 amino acids. The CDR3 here is CASSVAGGAVHEQFF. The CDR3 DNA sequence: TGTGCCAGCAGCGTAGCGGGAGGGGCCGTCCATGAGCAGTTCTTC.

The chain couples TRBV5-1 to TRBJ2-7; 8 positions agree with TRBD2. The CDR3 is 15 amino acids. CDR1 and CDR2 (germline): SGHRS, YFSETQ. V was pared by 5 bases and J by 4 bases, with 11 bases of the junction left unmatched. CDR3 DNA sequence: TGCGCCAGCAGTTACCTTACGGGAGGGAAGTACGAGCAGTACTTC. It encodes CASSYLTGGKYEQYF.

The V gene is TRBV5-1, the J gene TRBJ2-2; perhaps TRBD1 as D (5 bases). V was trimmed by 2 bases and J by 2 bases, leaving 13 bases between them. Germline V lookup: CDR1 SGHRS, CDR2 YFSETQ. The CDR3 covers 16 residues. The CDR3 DNA follows: TGCGCCAGCAGCTTTAATGGACAAGCAAACACCGGGGAGCTGTTTTTT. Amino acid sequence: CASSFNGQANTGELFF.

This rearrangement joins TRBV27 to TRBJ1-5; TRBD1 might be the D (5 bases). This CDR3 spans 15 amino acids. The V end was cut by 1 base, the J end by 7 bases, with 14 bases between. CDR1 is MNHEY, CDR2 SMNVEV, per germline (reference sequence). The CDR3 loop is CASSLFWGGGQPQHF. The DNA for the CDR3 is TGTGCCAGCAGTTTATTTTGGGGCGGGGGGCAGCCCCAGCATTTT.

CDR3 in DNA: TGTGCCAGCAGCGGGACCGGGGAGCTGTTTTTT. It codes for CASSGTGELFF. The rearrangement joins TRBV6-5 to TRBJ2-2, with D unclear. The CDR3 sequence is 11 residues long. V dropped 6 bases and J dropped 5 bases, with 4 bases sitting between them. Germline CDR1 reads MNHEY; CDR2 reads SVGAGI.

The chain uses TRBV27 and TRBJ2-5; 11 nucleotides line up with TRBD2. V lost 5 bases and J lost 5; bases outside the gene matches: 13. Germline CDR1 and CDR2: MNHEY and SMNVEV (reference sequence). The CDR3 totals 17 residues. CDR3 sequence: CASSPMGTSGRGETQYF. CDR3 coding DNA: TGTGCCAGCAGTCCTATGGGGACTAGCGGAAGGGGGGAGACCCAGTACTTC.

The sample holds one count of this clone. The chain recombines TRBV6-2 or TRBV6-3 with TRBJ2-1, with 10 nucleotides matching TRBD2. Germline values: CDR1 MNHEY, CDR2 SVGEGT. This CDR3 spans 16 amino acids. The J segment lost 9 bases and the V segment lost 6 bases, leaving 14 bases of the junction unmatched. CDR3 sequence reads: CASSRGTSDPWGEQFF. The CDR3 nucleotides are TGTGCCAGCAGCCGCGGGACTAGCGACCCCTGGGGTGAGCAGTTCTTC.

This chain connects TRBV7-2 to TRBJ2-2; 7 bases map to TRBD2. Germline CDR1 reads SGHTA; CDR2 reads FQGNSA. Trimming took 1 base from V and 7 from J; bases not matched to a gene: 9. The CDR3 totals 16 residues. This CDR3 is CASSLVGGRLIGELFF. The CDR3 DNA reads TGTGCCAGCAGCTTAGTGGGCGGGAGACTCATCGGGGAGCTGTTTTTT.

V and J are TRBV10-3 and TRBJ2-2; D gene ambiguous. V was pared by 6 bases and J by 4 bases, with 9 bases between. The length of the CDR3 is 13 residues. The V gene's germline CDR1 is ENHRY and CDR2 SYGVKD. In DNA, the CDR3 is TGTGCCATCAGGAGATCCACCACCGGGGAGCTGTTTTTT. It specifies CAIRRSTTGELFF.

This chain uses TRBV5-1 with TRBJ1-5, with 7 bases fitting TRBD1. CDR1 SGHRS and CDR2 YFSETQ come from the germline V gene. The V gene end was trimmed by 3 bases and the J gene end by 0 bases; junction bases not matched to a gene: 9. This CDR3 comprises 17 residues. The CDR3 loop is CASSSRQGEDSNQPQHF. DNA of the CDR3: TGCGCCAGCAGCTCCCGTCAGGGGGAAGATAGCAATCAGCCCCAGCATTTT.

The chain is built from TRBV11-3 and TRBJ1-5, with a possible D match to TRBD1 (5 bases). Germline loops: CDR1 SGHNT, CDR2 YENEEA. The CDR3 has 16 residues. The CDR3 bases are TGTGCGCACGTTAGCCCGGGGGAGCTCCTCAATCAGCCCCAGCATTTT. Its translation is CAHVSPGELLNQPQHF.

The gene calls are TRBV6-6 and TRBJ2-1; TRBD2 is a possible D gene (6 bases). The CDR3 has 14 amino acids. The V end was cut by 1 base, the J end by 12 bases, with 16 bases between. The germline gives CDR1 MNHNY, CDR2 SVGAGI (reference sequence). CDR3 DNA sequence: TGTGCCAGCAGTTACTTTTCTAGCGTCGGGGGGCAGTTCTTC. Protein product: CASSYFSSVGGQFF.

The genes are TRBV5-1 and TRBJ1-6; unclear D gene. Trimming removed 0 bases at V and 4 bases at J, with 14 bases between. The CDR3 is 17 amino acids. CDR1 and CDR2 (germline): SGHRS, YFSETQ. The CDR3 sequence: CASSLESSEPYNSPLHF. The CDR3 DNA reads TGCGCCAGCAGCTTGGAGTCCTCCGAGCCTTATAATTCACCCCTCCACTTT.

CDR3: CASSPGPGELFF. The CDR3 DNA reads TGTGCCAGCAGCCCCGGTCCCGGGGAGCTGTTTTTT. The V and J genes are TRBV9 and TRBJ2-2; D remains unclear. Per the germline V gene, CDR1 is SGDLS and CDR2 is YYNGEE. The CDR3 runs to 12 residues. Trimming stripped 4 bases from V and 6 bases from J, with 7 bases between.

CDR3 coding DNA: TGCAGCGTTGAAGATCTGGCGGGGAATGAGCAGTTCTTC. Protein: CSVEDLAGNEQFF. This chain connects TRBV29-1 to TRBJ2-1; TRBD2 might be the D (6 bases). CDR1 is SQVTM, CDR2 ANQGSEA, per germline. With 0 bases removed from V and 7 bases from J, the gap between germline ends came to 10 bases. This CDR3 is built from 13 residues.

V gene TRBV30 combines with J gene TRBJ2-1; 9 nucleotides align to TRBD2. Trimming at V came to 8 bases and at J to 10 bases, leaving 6 bases not matched to a gene. There are 11 residues in the CDR3. The germline V gene encodes CDR1 GTSNPN and CDR2 SVGIG (reference sequence). CDR3 DNA: TGTGCCGGGGCGGGAGGGCCGGAGCAGTTCTTC. The encoded protein is CAGAGGPEQFF.

This clone was counted between two and nine times. The V call is TRBV4-2, the J call TRBJ2-7, with D maybe TRBD1 (6 bases). CDR3 length: 18 amino acids. The germline V gene encodes CDR1 LGHNA and CDR2 YNFKEQ. The V end was cut by 3 bases, the J end by 3 bases, with 24 bases between. This CDR3 reads CASSQPGFRGSRLYEQYF. As DNA, the CDR3 is TGTGCCAGCAGCCAGCCGGGATTTAGGGGGTCACGCCTCTACGAGCAGTACTTC.

The chain uses TRBV5-6 and TRBJ1-2; TRBD1 agrees at 7 bases. The germline V gene encodes CDR1 SGHDT and CDR2 YYEEEE. This CDR3 spans 14 amino acids. V was clipped by 0 bases and J by 7 bases; unmatched bases: 6. As DNA, the CDR3 is TGTGCCAGCAGCTTGGGGCAGGGGGTAGGTGGCTACACCTTC. Its translation is CASSLGQGVGGYTF.

The rearrangement uses TRBV6-5 and TRBJ2-1, with D possibly being TRBD1 (5 bases). This CDR3 is 12 amino acids long. Trimming removed 6 bases at V and 8 bases at J, with 11 bases between. Germline V CDR1 and CDR2: MNHEY, SVGAGI. For the CDR3, the DNA is TGTGCCAGCAGCCCCGTAGGGGATGAGCAGTTCTTC. It codes for CASSPVGDEQFF.

V and J are TRBV7-9 and TRBJ1-1; a weak D match, TRBD1 (6 bases). Deletions cut 1 base from V and 11 bases from J, with 14 bases between. Per the germline V gene, CDR1 is SEHNR and CDR2 is FQNEAQ (reference sequence). The CDR3 covers 13 residues. This chain's CDR3 is CASSLVAGEWAFF. The DNA for the CDR3 is TGTGCCAGCAGCTTAGTGGCAGGGGAGTGGGCTTTCTTT.

This clone was recorded once. The chain is built from TRBV29-1 and TRBJ1-2, with D unclear. The CDR3 sequence is 12 residues long. The ends were cut back, 0 bases at V and 8 bases at J, with 10 bases in the middle. The germline V gene encodes CDR1 SQVTM and CDR2 ANQGSEA. CDR3 in DNA: TGCAGCGTTGAAGATCTGTCAGAAGGCTACACCTTC. It is translated as CSVEDLSEGYTF. Combining the CDR3 with reference TRBV29-1 and TRBJ1-2 gives the whole variable domain SAVISQKPSRDICQRGTSLTIQCQVDSQVTMMFWYRQQPGQSLTLIATANQGSEATYESGFVIDKFPISRPNLTFSTLTVSNMSPEDSSIYLCSVEDLSEGYTFGSGTRLTVV.

The gene calls are TRBV24-1 and TRBJ2-1; 12 bases agree with TRBD2. V shed 9 bases and J 12 bases; nucleotides not matched to a gene: 8. The CDR3 is made up of 13 amino acids. The germline gives CDR1 KGHDR, CDR2 SFDVKD. CDR3 coding DNA: TGTGCCACCGGTCTAGCGGGAGGGCCTGGGCAGTTCTTC. It is translated as CATGLAGGPGQFF.

The chain couples TRBV6-6 to TRBJ2-7; 12 bases align to TRBD2. V gave up 5 bases and J gave up 0 bases; unmatched junction bases: 8. Germline V gene lookup returns CDR1 MNHNY and CDR2 SVGAGI (reference sequence). This CDR3 region has 17 residues. The CDR3 is CASSPQTSGGLSYEQYV. DNA of the CDR3: TGTGCCAGCAGTCCCCAGACTAGCGGGGGACTCTCCTACGAGCAGTACGTC.